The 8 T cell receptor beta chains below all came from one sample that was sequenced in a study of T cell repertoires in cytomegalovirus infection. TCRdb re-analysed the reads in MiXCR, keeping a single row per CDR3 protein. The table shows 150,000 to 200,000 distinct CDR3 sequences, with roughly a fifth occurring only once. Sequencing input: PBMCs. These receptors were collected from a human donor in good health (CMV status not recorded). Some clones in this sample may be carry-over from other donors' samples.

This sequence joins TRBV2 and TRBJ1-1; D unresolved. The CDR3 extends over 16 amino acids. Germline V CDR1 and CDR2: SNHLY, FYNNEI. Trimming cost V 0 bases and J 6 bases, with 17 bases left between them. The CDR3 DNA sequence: TGTGCCAGCAGTGAAGCTACCCTGGTGAAAAACGCTGAAGCTTTCTTT. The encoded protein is CASSEATLVKNAEAFF.

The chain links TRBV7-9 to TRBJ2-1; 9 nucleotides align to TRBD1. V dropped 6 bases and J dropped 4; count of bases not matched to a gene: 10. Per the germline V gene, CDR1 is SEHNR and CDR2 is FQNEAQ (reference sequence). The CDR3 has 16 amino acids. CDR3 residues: CASSYNRQGEYNEQFF. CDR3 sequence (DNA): TGTGCCAGCAGTTATAACCGACAGGGGGAATACAATGAGCAGTTCTTC. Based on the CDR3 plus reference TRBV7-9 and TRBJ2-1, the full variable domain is DTGVSQNPRHKITKRGQNVTFRCDPISEHNRLYWYRQTLGQGPEFLTYFQNEAQLEKSRLLSDRFSAERPKGSFSTLEIQRTEQGDSAMYLCASSYNRQGEYNEQFFGPGTRLTVL.

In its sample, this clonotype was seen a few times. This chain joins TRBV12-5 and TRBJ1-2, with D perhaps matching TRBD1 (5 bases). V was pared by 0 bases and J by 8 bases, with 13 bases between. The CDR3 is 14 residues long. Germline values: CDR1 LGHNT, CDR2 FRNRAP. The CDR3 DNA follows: TGTGCTAGTGGTTTGGTACGCGGACAAGACGGCTACACCTTC. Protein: CASGLVRGQDGYTF.

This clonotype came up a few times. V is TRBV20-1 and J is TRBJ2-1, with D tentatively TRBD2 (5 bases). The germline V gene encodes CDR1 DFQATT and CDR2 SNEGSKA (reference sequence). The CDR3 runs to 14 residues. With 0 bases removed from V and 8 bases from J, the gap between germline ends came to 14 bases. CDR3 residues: CSARDVPRADEQFF. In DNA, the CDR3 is TGCAGTGCTAGAGATGTCCCGAGGGCCGATGAGCAGTTCTTC.

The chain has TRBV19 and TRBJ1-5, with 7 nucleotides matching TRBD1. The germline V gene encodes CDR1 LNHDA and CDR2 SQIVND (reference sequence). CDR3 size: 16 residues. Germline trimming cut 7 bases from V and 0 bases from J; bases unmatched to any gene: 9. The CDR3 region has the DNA TGTGCCAGTAAACCCGGGACAGACCATAGCAATCAGCCCCAGCATTTT. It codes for CASKPGTDHSNQPQHF.

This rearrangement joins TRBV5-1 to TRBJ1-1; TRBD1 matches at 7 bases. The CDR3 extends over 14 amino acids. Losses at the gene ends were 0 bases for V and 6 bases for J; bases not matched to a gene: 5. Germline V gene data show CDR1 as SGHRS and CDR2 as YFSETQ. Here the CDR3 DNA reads TGCGCCAGCAGCTTGGAGACAGGGTTCGCTGAAGCTTTCTTT. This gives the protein CASSLETGFAEAFF.

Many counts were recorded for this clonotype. The CDR3 DNA is TGTGCCAGCAGCCCACGGACAGGGGTCGGGACTAGCGGGATGAATGAGCAGTTCTTC. Its protein product is CASSPRTGVGTSGMNEQFF. The chain recombines TRBV7-2 with TRBJ2-1; 13 bases are a match to TRBD2. With V trimmed by 5 bases and J by 7 bases, 17 bases remained unmatched. CDR3 length: 19 amino acids. CDR1 is SGHTA, CDR2 FQGNSA, per germline.

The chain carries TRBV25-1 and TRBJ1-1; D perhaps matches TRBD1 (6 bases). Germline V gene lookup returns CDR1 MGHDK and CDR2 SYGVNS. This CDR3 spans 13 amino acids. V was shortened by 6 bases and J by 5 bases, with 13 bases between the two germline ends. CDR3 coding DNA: TGTGCCAGCAGGGCACAGGGTAAAACTGAAGCTTTCTTT. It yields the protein CASRAQGKTEAFF.